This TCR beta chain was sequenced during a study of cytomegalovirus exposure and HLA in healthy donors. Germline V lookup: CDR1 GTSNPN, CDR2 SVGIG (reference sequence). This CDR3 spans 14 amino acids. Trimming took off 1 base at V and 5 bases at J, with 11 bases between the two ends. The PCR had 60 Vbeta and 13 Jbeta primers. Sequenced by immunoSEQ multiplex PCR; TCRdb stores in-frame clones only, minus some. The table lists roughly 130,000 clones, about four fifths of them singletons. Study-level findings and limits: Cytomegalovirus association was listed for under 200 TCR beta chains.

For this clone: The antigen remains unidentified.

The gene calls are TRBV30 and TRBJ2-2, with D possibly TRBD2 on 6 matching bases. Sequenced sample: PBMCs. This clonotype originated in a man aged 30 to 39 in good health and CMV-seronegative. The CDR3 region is CAWSGQRATGELFF. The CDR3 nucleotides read TGTGCCTGGAGTGGACAGCGGGCAACCGGGGAGCTGTTTTTT. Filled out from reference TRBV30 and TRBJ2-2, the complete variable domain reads SQTIHQWPATLVQPVGSPLSLECTVEGTSNPNLYWYRQAAGRGLQLLFYSVGIGQISSEVPQNLSASRPQDRQFILSSKKLLLSDSGFYLCAWSGQRATGELFFGEGSRLTVL.